The present T cell receptor beta chain was sequenced within a study of blood T cell repertoires in COVID-19. As for the study in general: Italy, Spain and the United States were the sources of the convalescent and acute COVID-19 samples. The cDNA or gDNA used as material had been derived from T cells, B-cell-depleted T cells, or PBMCs.

Germline CDR1 reads MNHEY; CDR2 reads SMNVEV (reference sequence). The CDR3 totals 16 residues. V gave up 4 bases and J gave up 10 bases, with 20 bases separating them. This clone was detected only a few times. Profiling relied on immunoSEQ multiplex PCR, and the TCRdb table lists in-frame clones only, not all of them. The sample holds just over 150,000 clones; 80% are singletons and the top ten take about 0.58%. The chain is built from TRBV27 and TRBJ1-6, with D tentatively TRBD1 (5 bases). The receptor's source is a man aged 55 to 69 with acute or convalescent COVID-19. Sequencing input: peripheral blood. The CDR3 DNA follows: TGTGCCAGCAGTTCCTCCTCGGGGGGACGAACGTCACCCCTCCACTTT. It codes for CASSSSSGGRTSPLHF.